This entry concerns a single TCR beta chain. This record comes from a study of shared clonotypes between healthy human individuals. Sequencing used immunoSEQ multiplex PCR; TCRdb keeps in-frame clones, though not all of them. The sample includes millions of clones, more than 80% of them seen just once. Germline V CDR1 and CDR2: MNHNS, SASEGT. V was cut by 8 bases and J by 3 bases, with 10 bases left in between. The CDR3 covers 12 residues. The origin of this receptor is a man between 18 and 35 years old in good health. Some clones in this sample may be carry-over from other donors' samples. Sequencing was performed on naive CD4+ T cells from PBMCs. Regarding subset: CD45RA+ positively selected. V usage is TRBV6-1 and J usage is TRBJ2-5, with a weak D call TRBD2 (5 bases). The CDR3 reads CASEVAKETQYF. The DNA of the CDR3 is TGTGCCAGCGAGGTAGCGAAAGAGACCCAGTACTTC.